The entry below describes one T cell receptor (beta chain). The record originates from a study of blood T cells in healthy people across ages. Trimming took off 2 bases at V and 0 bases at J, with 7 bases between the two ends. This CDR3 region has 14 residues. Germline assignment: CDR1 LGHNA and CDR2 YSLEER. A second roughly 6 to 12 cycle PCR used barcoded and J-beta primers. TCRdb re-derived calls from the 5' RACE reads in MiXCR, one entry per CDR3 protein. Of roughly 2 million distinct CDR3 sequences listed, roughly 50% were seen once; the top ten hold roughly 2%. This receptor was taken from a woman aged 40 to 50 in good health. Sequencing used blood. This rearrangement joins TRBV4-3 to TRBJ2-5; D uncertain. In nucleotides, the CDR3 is TGCGCCAGCAGCCAATCTGGGTACCAAGAGACCCAGTACTTC. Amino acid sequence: CASSQSGYQETQYF.